Listed below are T cell receptor beta chains from one sample, sequenced in a study of long-term antiretroviral therapy in people with HIV. TCRdb keeps only in-frame clones here, not all; method: immunoSEQ multiplex PCR. The sample contains approximately 25,000 clones, about 84% of which appear only once. Sequencing used unsorted PBMCs, obtained 0.8 years before starting antiretroviral therapy. The receptors come from a man aged 18 to 30 with HIV. Each CDR3 is given with its conserved first and last residue. D genes are given only for firm matches. Expanded clones are given a class, and other clones once, few, many or no size at all.

CDR3 DNA: TGTGCCAGCCGTCCTTATAGGCAGGGGGCGATTGGGACCAAAAACATTCAGTACTTC
CDR3 protein: CASRPYRQGAIGTKNIQYF
V gene: TRBV27
clone size: -
J gene: TRBJ2-4
D gene: TRBD1

CDR3 DNA: TGTGCCAGCAGTTTAAACTCCTACTACGAGCAGTACTTC
CDR3 protein: CASSLNSYYEQYF
V gene: TRBV28
clone size: -
J gene: TRBJ2-7
D gene: -

CDR3 DNA: TGTGCCAGCAGCTTAGTGGCAACAGGGGCGCCCCTCTCCTACGAGCAGTACTTC
CDR3 protein: CASSLVATGAPLSYEQYF
V gene: TRBV7-9
clone size: once
J gene: TRBJ2-7
D gene: TRBD1

CDR3 DNA: TGTGCCAGCAGTTACTCCGGGACAGGGGTCAATGAGCAGTTCTTC
CDR3 protein: CASSYSGTGVNEQFF
V gene: TRBV6-6
clone size: -
J gene: TRBJ2-1
D gene: TRBD1

CDR3 DNA: TGTGCCGGGGGCCCAGGGGACAATGAGCAGTTCTTC
CDR3 protein: CAGGPGDNEQFF
V gene: TRBV28
clone size: -
J gene: TRBJ2-1
D gene: -

CDR3 DNA: TGTGCCAGCAGCGGGTCCAGCAATCAGCCCCAGCATTTT
CDR3 protein: CASSGSSNQPQHF
V gene: TRBV28
clone size: -
J gene: TRBJ1-5
D gene: -

CDR3 DNA: TGTGCCAGCAGCCTCCGGCCGTATGGCTACACCTTC
CDR3 protein: CASSLRPYGYTF
V gene: TRBV4-2
clone size: -
J gene: TRBJ1-2
D gene: -

CDR3 DNA: TGTGCCAGCAGTACCGACATAGCGGGAGTGGAGACCCAGTACTTC
CDR3 protein: CASSTDIAGVETQYF
V gene: TRBV28
clone size: -
J gene: TRBJ2-5
D gene: TRBD2

CDR3 DNA: TGTGCCAGCAGCTTGGTGGGTGGTAGCGGGGGTTCCTACAATGAGCAGTTCTTC
CDR3 protein: CASSLVGGSGGSYNEQFF
V gene: TRBV5-6
clone size: -
J gene: TRBJ2-1
D gene: TRBD2

CDR3 DNA: TGTGCCAGCAGTATCCGGGCGGGTGCAGATACGCAGTATTTT
CDR3 protein: CASSIRAGADTQYF
V gene: TRBV25-1
clone size: -
J gene: TRBJ2-3
D gene: -

CDR3 DNA: TGTGCCAGCAGCCTGAGACTAGCGGGATCCTACAATGAGCAGTTCTTC
CDR3 protein: CASSLRLAGSYNEQFF
V gene: TRBV13
clone size: -
J gene: TRBJ2-1
D gene: TRBD2

CDR3 DNA: TGTGCCAGCAGCCCTTTACAGGGGGCCAGTGAAAAACTGTTTTTT
CDR3 protein: CASSPLQGASEKLFF
V gene: TRBV4-2
clone size: -
J gene: TRBJ1-4
D gene: TRBD1

CDR3 DNA: TGCGCCAGCAGCCAATGGGCTACCGCCGGGTACGAGCAGTACTTC
CDR3 protein: CASSQWATAGYEQYF
V gene: TRBV4-1
clone size: -
J gene: TRBJ2-7
D gene: -

CDR3 DNA: TGTGCCAGGGGGCGGGGGGGAGATCAGCCCCAGCATTTT
CDR3 protein: CARGRGGDQPQHF
V gene: TRBV21-1
clone size: -
J gene: TRBJ1-5
D gene: -

CDR3 DNA: TGTGCCAGCAGCTTAGAGTCAGGGTCGGGGGAGCTGTTTTTT
CDR3 protein: CASSLESGSGELFF
V gene: TRBV13
clone size: -
J gene: TRBJ2-2
D gene: -

CDR3 DNA: TGTGCCAGCAGCTCGACAGGGGGCTGGGAGCAGTACTTC
CDR3 protein: CASSSTGGWEQYF
V gene: TRBV7-9
clone size: -
J gene: TRBJ2-7
D gene: TRBD1

CDR3 DNA: TGTGCCAGCAGTCTAAACCCTCAGTATCGGGTGACACCCTCCTACAATGAGCAGTTCTTC
CDR3 protein: CASSLNPQYRVTPSYNEQFF
V gene: TRBV28
clone size: -
J gene: TRBJ2-1
D gene: -

CDR3 DNA: TGTGCCAGCAGCTTGAACTGGGCGGGTTTTAAGGATCAGCCCCAGCATTTT
CDR3 protein: CASSLNWAGFKDQPQHF
V gene: TRBV5-6
clone size: once
J gene: TRBJ1-5
D gene: -

CDR3 DNA: TGTGCCAGCAGCTTAGAGGGGTTTGGCTACGAGCAGTACTTC
CDR3 protein: CASSLEGFGYEQYF
V gene: TRBV7-3
clone size: -
J gene: TRBJ2-7
D gene: -

CDR3 DNA: TGTGCCTGGAGTTCCGGGACAGCGTTTTACGAGCAGTACTTC
CDR3 protein: CAWSSGTAFYEQYF
V gene: TRBV30
clone size: -
J gene: TRBJ2-7
D gene: TRBD1

CDR3 DNA: TGTGCCAGCGGGAAAGTAACTGGAAACACCATATATTTT
CDR3 protein: CASGKVTGNTIYF
V gene: TRBV9
clone size: -
J gene: TRBJ1-3
D gene: -

CDR3 DNA: TGTGCCAGCAGCGTAGGTTTAGGGACGGGGAAAAATGAAAAACTGTTTTTT
CDR3 protein: CASSVGLGTGKNEKLFF
V gene: TRBV9
clone size: -
J gene: TRBJ1-4
D gene: -

CDR3 DNA: TGTGCCACCAGCAGGCTTGACATATCCTCACCCCTCCACTTT
CDR3 protein: CATSRLDISSPLHF
V gene: TRBV15
clone size: -
J gene: TRBJ1-6
D gene: -

CDR3 DNA: TGTGCCTGGCTAACAGGGGGCGCCTCCTATAATTCACCCCTCCACTTT
CDR3 protein: CAWLTGGASYNSPLHF
V gene: TRBV30
clone size: once
J gene: TRBJ1-6
D gene: TRBD1

CDR3 DNA: TGTGCCAGCAGTGAAACCGCCTGGACAGCTTTTGCAACTAATGAAAAACTGTTTTTT
CDR3 protein: CASSETAWTAFATNEKLFF
V gene: TRBV6-1
clone size: -
J gene: TRBJ1-4
D gene: -

CDR3 DNA: TGTGCCTGGAATCGGGACAGGGGTAATGAAAAACTGTTTTTT
CDR3 protein: CAWNRDRGNEKLFF
V gene: TRBV30
clone size: -
J gene: TRBJ1-4
D gene: TRBD1

CDR3 DNA: TGTGCCAGCGGGACAGGGGTAAATCAGCCCCAGCATTTT
CDR3 protein: CASGTGVNQPQHF
V gene: TRBV6-1
clone size: once
J gene: TRBJ1-5
D gene: TRBD1

CDR3 DNA: TGTGCCAGTAGTATAGAAGGGAGCCCTCAAGGGAACACTGAAGCTTTCTTT
CDR3 protein: CASSIEGSPQGNTEAFF
V gene: TRBV19
clone size: -
J gene: TRBJ1-1
D gene: -

CDR3 DNA: TGCGCCAGCAGCTGGGAAGGGACCTCTGGGGCCAACGTCCTGACTTTC
CDR3 protein: CASSWEGTSGANVLTF
V gene: TRBV5-1
clone size: -
J gene: TRBJ2-6
D gene: -

CDR3 DNA: TGCAGCGTCGATGACAGGGGCGATGAAGCTTTCTTT
CDR3 protein: CSVDDRGDEAFF
V gene: TRBV29-1
clone size: -
J gene: TRBJ1-1
D gene: TRBD1

CDR3 DNA: -
CDR3 protein: CASSLFGPGTQPQHF
V gene: TRBV28
clone size: few
J gene: TRBJ1-5
D gene: -

CDR3 DNA: TGTGCCAGCAGCTCGGGGGGGAACACTGAAGCTTTCTTT
CDR3 protein: CASSSGGNTEAFF
V gene: TRBV7-9
clone size: -
J gene: TRBJ1-1
D gene: -

CDR3 DNA: TGTGCCAGCAGCTTAGAGGTCTACAGAGTTTCCTACAATGAGCAGTTCTTC
CDR3 protein: CASSLEVYRVSYNEQFF
V gene: TRBV11-2
clone size: -
J gene: TRBJ2-1
D gene: -

CDR3 DNA: TGTGCCAGCAGTCGACTAGCGGGGGGCACTAGCACAGATACGCAGTATTTT
CDR3 protein: CASSRLAGGTSTDTQYF
V gene: TRBV5-4
clone size: -
J gene: TRBJ2-3
D gene: TRBD2

CDR3 DNA: TGTGCCAGCAGCCGAGGAGATCAGCCCCAGCATTTT
CDR3 protein: CASSRGDQPQHF
V gene: TRBV5-6
clone size: -
J gene: TRBJ1-5
D gene: -

CDR3 DNA: TGTGCCAGCAGCGGGCCTAACAGGATAGACGGCTATGGCTACACCTTC
CDR3 protein: CASSGPNRIDGYGYTF
V gene: TRBV9
clone size: -
J gene: TRBJ1-2
D gene: -

CDR3 DNA: TGCGCCAGCAGCCAACAGACAGGGGGAGGGTATAATTCACCCCTCCACTTT
CDR3 protein: CASSQQTGGGYNSPLHF
V gene: TRBV4-1
clone size: -
J gene: TRBJ1-6
D gene: TRBD1

CDR3 DNA: TGTGCCAGCAGTGAAGACGGGACGCGTGCGGCTGGCTACACCTTC
CDR3 protein: CASSEDGTRAAGYTF
V gene: TRBV2
clone size: once
J gene: TRBJ1-2
D gene: -

CDR3 DNA: TGTGCCAGTAATAGCGGACAGGCTTATTCTGACTATGGCTACACCTTC
CDR3 protein: CASNSGQAYSDYGYTF
V gene: TRBV19
clone size: -
J gene: TRBJ1-2
D gene: TRBD1

CDR3 DNA: TGTGCCAGCAGCTTAGATCTAAGAACGGACCCCGGGGAGCTGTTTTTT
CDR3 protein: CASSLDLRTDPGELFF
V gene: TRBV11-3
clone size: -
J gene: TRBJ2-2
D gene: -

CDR3 DNA: TGTGCCATCAGTGAGTGGACAGGGGGCTTAACCGGGGAGCTGTTTTTT
CDR3 protein: CAISEWTGGLTGELFF
V gene: TRBV10-3
clone size: few
J gene: TRBJ2-2
D gene: TRBD1

CDR3 DNA: TGTGCCAGCAGGCGGACGACGGATTTGAACACTGAAGCTTTCTTT
CDR3 protein: CASRRTTDLNTEAFF
V gene: TRBV2
clone size: few
J gene: TRBJ1-1
D gene: -

CDR3 DNA: TGTGCCAGCAGTGATGTAAGCGGGCTTGATGAGCAGTTCTTC
CDR3 protein: CASSDVSGLDEQFF
V gene: TRBV2
clone size: -
J gene: TRBJ2-1
D gene: -

CDR3 DNA: TGTGCCAGCAAAACGGGTCAGGCCACTGAAGCTTTCTTT
CDR3 protein: CASKTGQATEAFF
V gene: TRBV18
clone size: -
J gene: TRBJ1-1
D gene: -

CDR3 DNA: TGTGCCACCAGCAGGCCGTATGGGGACTCCTCAATTCAGTACTTC
CDR3 protein: CATSRPYGDSSIQYF
V gene: TRBV15
clone size: -
J gene: TRBJ2-4
D gene: -

CDR3 DNA: TGTGCCAGCAGTTCAGGTCTGAACACTGAAGCTTTCTTT
CDR3 protein: CASSSGLNTEAFF
V gene: TRBV6-1
clone size: once
J gene: TRBJ1-1
D gene: -

CDR3 DNA: TGTGCCAGTTACAGAGGGCCGGTCTCTTACAATGAGCAGTTCTTC
CDR3 protein: CASYRGPVSYNEQFF
V gene: TRBV5-5
clone size: -
J gene: TRBJ2-1
D gene: -

CDR3 DNA: TGTGCCAGCAGCTTGGGTACGGGACCGGATTACTACGAGCAGTACTTC
CDR3 protein: CASSLGTGPDYYEQYF
V gene: TRBV5-6
clone size: once
J gene: TRBJ2-7
D gene: -

CDR3 DNA: TGCGCCAGCAGCCAAGTTTTTACTAGCGTGCAGTATTTT
CDR3 protein: CASSQVFTSVQYF
V gene: TRBV4-1
clone size: -
J gene: TRBJ2-3
D gene: TRBD2

CDR3 DNA: TGTGCCAGCAGTGAAAAGGTCCAGGGGGCCGGGGAGACCCAGTACTTC
CDR3 protein: CASSEKVQGAGETQYF
V gene: TRBV6-1
clone size: -
J gene: TRBJ2-5
D gene: TRBD1

CDR3 DNA: TGTGCCAGCAGCCTAGGGACAGGAGGAAATCAGCCCCAGCATTTT
CDR3 protein: CASSLGTGGNQPQHF
V gene: TRBV5-6
clone size: -
J gene: TRBJ1-5
D gene: TRBD1

CDR3 DNA: TGTGCCCTAGCGGCTAGCGGATACAATGAGCAGTTCTTC
CDR3 protein: CALAASGYNEQFF
V gene: TRBV28
clone size: -
J gene: TRBJ2-1
D gene: TRBD2